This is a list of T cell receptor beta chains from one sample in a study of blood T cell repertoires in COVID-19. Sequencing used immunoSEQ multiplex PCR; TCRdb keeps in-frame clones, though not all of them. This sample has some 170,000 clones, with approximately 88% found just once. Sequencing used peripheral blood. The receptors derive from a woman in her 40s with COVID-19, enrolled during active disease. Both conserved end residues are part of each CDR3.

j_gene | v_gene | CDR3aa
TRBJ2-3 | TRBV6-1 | CASSEKSGAADTQYF
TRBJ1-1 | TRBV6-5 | CASSRPGSPEAFF
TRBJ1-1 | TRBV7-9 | CASSEVTDTEAFF
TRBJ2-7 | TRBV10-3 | CAISGSGTNEQYF
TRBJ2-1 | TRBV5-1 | CASSASGTGGHEQFF
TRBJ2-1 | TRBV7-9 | CASSSGLAYEQFF
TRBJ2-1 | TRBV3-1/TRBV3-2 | CASSHRTSGHNEQFF
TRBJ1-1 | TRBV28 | CASSPRGLRTEAFF
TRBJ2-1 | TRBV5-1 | CASSANLGDEQFF
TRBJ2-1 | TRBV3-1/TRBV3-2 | CASSQGPVVNEQFF
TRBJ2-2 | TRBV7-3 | CASSLKGGGTNTGELFF
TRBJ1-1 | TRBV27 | CASSLGTKSGEAFF
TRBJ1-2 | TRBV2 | CASRDRGYGYTF
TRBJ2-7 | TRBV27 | CASTIGRSYEQYF
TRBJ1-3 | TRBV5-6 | CASSLGETRRYSGNTIYF
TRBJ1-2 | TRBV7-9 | CASSLDRENYGYTF
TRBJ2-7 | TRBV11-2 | CASSLHGEQYF
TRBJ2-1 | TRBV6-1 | CASSEAPGNANEQFF
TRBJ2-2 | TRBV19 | CASQQDGELFF
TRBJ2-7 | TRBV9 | CASSFGQGSYEQYF
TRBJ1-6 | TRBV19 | CASSISNSPLHF
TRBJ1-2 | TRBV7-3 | CASSFGPIGDGYTF
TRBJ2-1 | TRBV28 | CASVLLAGRNEQFF
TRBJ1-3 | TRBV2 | CASSEDTSGNTIYF
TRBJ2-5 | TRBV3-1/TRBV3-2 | CASSQVTGDVSETQYF
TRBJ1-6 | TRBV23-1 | CASSQLPGQGPPALHF
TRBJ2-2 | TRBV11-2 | CASSPRLNTGELFF
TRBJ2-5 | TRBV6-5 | CASSWRAGQETQYF
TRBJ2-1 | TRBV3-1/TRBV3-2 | CASSHPSGRGGFNEQFF
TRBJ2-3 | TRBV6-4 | CASSDSTEADTQYF
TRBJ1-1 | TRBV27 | CASSFRGLNTEAFF
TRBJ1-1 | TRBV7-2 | CASSLAQPRTGTEAFF
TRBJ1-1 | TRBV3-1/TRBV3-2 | CASSLPTGDGNTEAFF